These T cell receptor beta chains were read from a single sample in a study of blood T cell repertoires in COVID-19. The assay was immunoSEQ multiplex PCR, and TCRdb's table has in-frame clones only and misses some. This sample yields about 100,000 clones, of which roughly 83% are seen a single time; about 24% belongs to the top ten. The sequenced sample was peripheral blood. These receptors were obtained from a human donor in a cohort sampled during active COVID-19. The CDR3 runs from the conserved cysteine through the conserved F or W. A D gene is named only where the DNA matches it firmly. Not every row has a clone size; where given, it reads once, few, many or a size class.

V,J,D,size,DNA,CDR3
TRBV28,TRBJ1-1,-,-,TGTGCCAGCAGTTTAACGGTCCGGAACACTGAAGCTTTCTTT,CASSLTVRNTEAFF
TRBV19,TRBJ1-2,-,-,TGTGCCAGTAGTAATCTGGACAGCGGAAGCTACACCTTC,CASSNLDSGSYTF
TRBV7-2,TRBJ2-5,-,-,TGTGCCAGCAGCTTAGTGGCCTTTCAAGAGACCCAGTACTTC,CASSLVAFQETQYF
TRBV5-1,TRBJ1-1,-,-,TGCGCCAGCAGCTTGGCCGTGGCAAACACTGAAGCTTTCTTT,CASSLAVANTEAFF
TRBV4-2,TRBJ2-2,-,-,TGTGCCAGCAGCCAAGATCTAGACTCTTACACCGGGGAGCTGTTTTTT,CASSQDLDSYTGELFF
TRBV7-8,TRBJ2-7,TRBD2,-,TGTGCCAGCAGCTTCCGGGAGGGCCCCTCCGAGCAGTACTTC,CASSFREGPSEQYF
TRBV19,TRBJ2-3,-,-,TGTGCCAGTAGTATGGTCGGTAGTTGGGATACGCAGTATTTT,CASSMVGSWDTQYF
TRBV7-9,TRBJ2-1,TRBD2,-,TGTGCCAGCAGCGCCCCGGCTAGCGGGGAAACCTACAATGAGCAGTTCTTC,CASSAPASGETYNEQFF
TRBV18,TRBJ2-7,-,-,TGTGCCAGCTCACCGCTCCGACTAGACAGTTCCTACGAGCAGTACTTC,CASSPLRLDSSYEQYF
TRBV5-5,TRBJ2-1,TRBD2,-,TGTGCCAGCAGCCGGACTAGCACAAATGAGCAGTTCTTC,CASSRTSTNEQFF
TRBV3-1/TRBV3-2,TRBJ2-5,-,-,TGTGCCAGCAGCCCGAGGGCTACAGAGACCCAGTACTTC,CASSPRATETQYF
TRBV18,TRBJ2-1,-,-,TGTGCCAGCTCCGGGACTCTCCTCGGAGGGTCCTACAATGAGCAGTTCTTC,CASSGTLLGGSYNEQFF
TRBV27,TRBJ2-1,-,-,TGTGCCAGCAGAGAGAGCGGAGCGTACAATGAGCAGTTCTTC,CASRESGAYNEQFF
TRBV3-1/TRBV3-2,TRBJ1-1,-,-,TGTGCCAGCAGCCAACGGGGAGTAGAGACTGAAGCTTTCTTT,CASSQRGVETEAFF
TRBV18,TRBJ2-7,-,-,TGTGCCAGCTCCATGAACCAGGGTCAATTGGGCGAGCAGTACTTC,CASSMNQGQLGEQYF
TRBV7-6,TRBJ1-6,-,-,TGTGCCAGCAGCCTGAATCAGGGATCAGTAATAATGCCCCTCCACTTT,CASSLNQGSVIMPLHF
TRBV4-3,TRBJ1-3,-,-,TGCGCCAGCAGCCAAGAAGGCTCGGACACGAGCTCTGGAAACACCATATATTTT,CASSQEGSDTSSGNTIYF
TRBV24-1,TRBJ2-5,TRBD1,few,TGTGCCACCAGTGAGGATGGACAGGGGATCCCACAAGAGACCCAGTACTTC,CATSEDGQGIPQETQYF
TRBV18,TRBJ1-2,-,-,TGTGCCAGCTCACCAGGATCGGACAGTAGTTCGGGCGGCTACACCTTC,CASSPGSDSSSGGYTF
TRBV7-9,TRBJ2-7,TRBD1,-,TGTGCCAGCAGCCCCGGGACAGGGGCCTACGAGCAGTACTTC,CASSPGTGAYEQYF
TRBV10-3,TRBJ1-2,-,-,TGTGCCATCAGTGCGGGGTTGAACTATGGCTACACCTTC,CAISAGLNYGYTF
TRBV11-2,TRBJ2-3,TRBD1,-,TGTGCCAGCAGCTTTAGGGGGCTTTCCCAGGGCTCTGATACGCAGTATTTT,CASSFRGLSQGSDTQYF
TRBV2,TRBJ1-1,-,few,TGTGCCAGCGGCCGGGACAAGAACACTGAAGCTTTCTTT,CASGRDKNTEAFF
TRBV6-6,TRBJ2-2,-,-,TGTGCCAGCAGTTACCGCCGGGACACCGGGGAGCTGTTTTTT,CASSYRRDTGELFF
TRBV5-1,TRBJ2-1,-,few,TGCGCCAGCAGCCCGGCAGGTGGCAGCTCCTACAATGAGCAGTTCTTC,CASSPAGGSSYNEQFF
TRBV13,TRBJ2-7,-,-,TGTGCCAGCAGCTTAAAGGCGGGTTACGAGCAGTACTTC,CASSLKAGYEQYF
TRBV15,TRBJ2-2,TRBD1,-,TGTGCCACCAGCAGAGGGTACGGGACAGGTTTTGACGGGGAGCTGTTTTTT,CATSRGYGTGFDGELFF
TRBV7-8,TRBJ1-5,-,-,TGTGCCAGCAGCTTAGACAGTGGTCAGCCCCAGCATTTT,CASSLDSGQPQHF
TRBV18,TRBJ2-7,TRBD2,-,TGTGCCAGCTCACCTAGGACTAGCGGAATCGGCGAGCAGTACTTC,CASSPRTSGIGEQYF
TRBV11-2,TRBJ2-5,TRBD2,once,TGTGCCAGCAGCCGTGGGACTAGCGGGACCCAAGAGACCCAGTACTTC,CASSRGTSGTQETQYF
TRBV19,TRBJ1-4,TRBD1,-,TGTGCCAGTATCGACAGGGGGCGCGAGGAAAAACTGTTTTTT,CASIDRGREEKLFF
TRBV19,TRBJ1-2,TRBD1,-,TGTGCCAGCCGTGACAGGGGCCAACAGTACTATGGCTACACCTTC,CASRDRGQQYYGYTF
TRBV3-1/TRBV3-2,TRBJ2-1,-,-,TGTGCCAGCAGCCAAGTAGCTAGGTACAATGAGCAGTTCTTC,CASSQVARYNEQFF
TRBV5-1,TRBJ2-7,-,-,TGCGCCAGCGGCCGAGGGGAAGCGGGCTACGAGCAGTACTTC,CASGRGEAGYEQYF
TRBV18,TRBJ2-5,TRBD2,few,TGTGCCAGCTCACTAAAGACGGGAGGGGGAGAGACCCAGTACTTC,CASSLKTGGGETQYF
TRBV4-3,TRBJ2-3,TRBD2,few,TGCGCCAGCAGCCCCCGTGGCGGGAGTAGTTCAGATACGCAGTATTTT,CASSPRGGSSSDTQYF
TRBV7-2,TRBJ2-5,-,-,TGTGCCAGCAGCCCCTCGCTAGCGAAAGAAGAGACCCAGTACTTC,CASSPSLAKEETQYF
TRBV7-2,TRBJ2-1,-,-,TGTGCCAGCAGGACAACCGGGACTTCCTACAATGAGCAGTTCTTC,CASRTTGTSYNEQFF
TRBV19,TRBJ2-7,TRBD1,few,TGTGCCAGTAGTATGGGAAGACAGGGGAATGGGCAGTACTTC,CASSMGRQGNGQYF
TRBV20-1,TRBJ2-7,TRBD2,few,TGCAGTGCTAGTAAGCCTAGCGGGAGCCCAAGCTCCTACGAGCAGTACTTC,CSASKPSGSPSSYEQYF
TRBV4-3,TRBJ2-2,TRBD2,-,TGCGCCAGCAGCCAGGAGACTAGCGGGACGACCGCCGGGGAGCTGTTTTTT,CASSQETSGTTAGELFF
TRBV19,TRBJ2-1,TRBD2,-,TGTGCCAGTAGTATGTCTAGCGGGAGTTACAATGAGCAGTTCTTC,CASSMSSGSYNEQFF
TRBV7-8,TRBJ2-1,TRBD2,-,TGTGCCAGCAGCCTCACTAGCGGGAGGACGAATGAGCAGTTCTTC,CASSLTSGRTNEQFF
TRBV2,TRBJ2-7,TRBD1,-,TGTGCCAGGGCGAGGGGACAGACCTACGAGCAGTACTTC,CARARGQTYEQYF
TRBV18,TRBJ2-7,TRBD2,-,TGTGCCAGCTCACTCACTAGCGGTGCCAGCTACGAGCAGTACTTC,CASSLTSGASYEQYF
TRBV12-2,TRBJ2-2,-,-,TGTGCAAGTCGCTTAGCGGGACCGAGGGGGCAGGCCGGGGAGCTGTTTTTT,CASRLAGPRGQAGELFF
TRBV29-1,TRBJ1-1,TRBD1,few,TGCAGCGTTTTCGGGACAGGGGACGATGGTGCTTTCTTT,CSVFGTGDDGAFF
TRBV5-1,TRBJ2-5,TRBD1,-,TGCGCCAGCAGCTTCGACAGGGTACGAGAGACCCAGTACTTC,CASSFDRVRETQYF
TRBV27,TRBJ2-7,-,-,TGTGCCAGCAGTTACTCGACAGGCGAGCAGTACTTC,CASSYSTGEQYF
TRBV7-6,TRBJ2-5,-,-,TGTGCCAGCAGCTTAGGGGTTGACAACTGGGAGACCCAGTACTTC,CASSLGVDNWETQYF
TRBV6-6,TRBJ2-7,-,-,TGTGCCAGCAGCCGGGGCTCCTACGAGCAGTACTTC,CASSRGSYEQYF
TRBV28,TRBJ1-2,TRBD1,-,TGTGCCAGCAGTTTACCCGGGACAGGATATGGCTACACCTTC,CASSLPGTGYGYTF
TRBV6-5,TRBJ2-7,-,-,TGTGCCAGCAGTTACAACAGGAACGAGCAGTACTTC,CASSYNRNEQYF
TRBV29-1,TRBJ2-1,TRBD2,-,TGCAGCGTTGAAAAGACTAGCGGGGATCGGCAGTTCTTC,CSVEKTSGDRQFF
TRBV7-8,TRBJ2-1,TRBD2,-,TGTGCCAGCAGCACCGGACTAGTCCTAGGGACTTTGAGCTCCTACAATGAGCAGTTCTTC,CASSTGLVLGTLSSYNEQFF
TRBV4-3,TRBJ2-2,TRBD1,once,TGCGCCAGCAGCCAAGGAACCGGGACAGGGGTTCCCGGGGAGCTGTTTTTT,CASSQGTGTGVPGELFF
TRBV9,TRBJ2-4,TRBD2,-,TGTGCCAGCAGCGTTCGAGCGGGAGAAAGGATTCAGTACTTC,CASSVRAGERIQYF
TRBV7-9,TRBJ2-5,-,-,TGTGCCAGCAGCTCCGGGCAAGAGACCCAGTACTTC,CASSSGQETQYF
TRBV6-5,TRBJ2-5,-,-,TGTGCCAGCAGCCAAGGACAAAACCAAGAGACCCAGTACTTC,CASSQGQNQETQYF